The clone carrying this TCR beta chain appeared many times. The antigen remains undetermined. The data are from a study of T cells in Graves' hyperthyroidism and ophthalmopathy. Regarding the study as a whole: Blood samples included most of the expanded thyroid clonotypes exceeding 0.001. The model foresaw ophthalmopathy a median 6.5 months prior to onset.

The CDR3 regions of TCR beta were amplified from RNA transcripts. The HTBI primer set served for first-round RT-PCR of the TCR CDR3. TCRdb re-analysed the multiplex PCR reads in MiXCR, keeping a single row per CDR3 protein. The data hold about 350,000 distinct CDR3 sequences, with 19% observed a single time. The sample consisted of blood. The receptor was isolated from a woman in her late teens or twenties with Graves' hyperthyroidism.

The CDR3 region has the DNA TGTGCCAGCAGCTCACACTACGAGCAGTACTTC. This encodes CASSSHYEQYF. The rearrangement uses TRBV7-2 and TRBJ2-7; D is unresolved. The germline V and J ends were trimmed by 4 bases and 3 bases, with 4 bases remaining between them. CDR3 length: 11 amino acids. Germline-derived CDR1 and CDR2 are SGHTA and FQGNSA.